This TCR beta chain was sequenced during a study of blood T cell repertoires in COVID-19. Germline-derived CDR1 and CDR2 are MDHEN and SYDVKM. Trimming cost V 7 bases and J 6 bases; bases outside gene matches: 9. This CDR3 comprises 15 residues. What the recovered Cohort 3 donors had was two negative PCRs, clearance, or symptom resolution. In the source study's methods: Scientists estimated how many nucleated cells there were by amplifying reference gene primers. The method was immunoSEQ multiplex PCR; TCRdb's version includes in-frame clones alone and lacks a portion of them. The V and J calls and clone size come from that table; D and trimming were worked out from the DNA. Here the sample spans a few hundred thousand clones, over 75% being singletons.

The clonotype comes from a man aged 18 to 29 who had recovered from COVID-19. Sequenced material: PBMCs or T cells enriched from blood (not recorded which). This rearrangement joins TRBV28 to TRBJ2-2; 9 bases fit TRBD2. DNA of the CDR3: TGTGCCAGCACCTCCAGCGGGAGGTCGTCCGGGGAGCTGTTTTTT. It codes for CASTSSGRSSGELFF.